The clone carrying this T cell receptor (beta chain) was observed at least ten times. Deletions cut 2 bases from V and 8 bases from J, with 11 bases between. Germline CDR1 and CDR2: SGHRS and YFSETQ. The length of the CDR3 is 13 residues. The entry originates in a study of neurological immune-mediated disorders. TCRdb passed the 5' RACE reads through MiXCR, listing each CDR3 protein once. The sample shows tens of thousands of distinct CDR3 sequences, approximately 11% of them seen only once. The chain uses TRBV5-1 and TRBJ1-3, with D maybe TRBD1 (6 bases). The origin of this receptor is a female donor in good health. Specimen: PBMCs. Written as DNA, the CDR3 is TGCGCCAGCAGCTTCACAGAGGGGGACACCATATATTTT. It specifies CASSFTEGDTIYF.